Listed here are 10 T cell receptor beta chains from one sample, sequenced in a study of beta chain features in type 1 diabetes. Study results and caveats: TCRB CDR3 length was moderately but significantly reduced in all four CD4+ subsets of Type 1 diabetes patients.

Their target antigens are unknown. Expressed TCRB transcripts were sequenced because the entire RNA isolate underwent reverse transcription. The protocol was immunoSEQ multiplex PCR, while the TCRdb copy is restricted to in-frame clones and leaves out a portion. Of fewer than 450,000 clones listed, approximately 13% are singletons. Specimen: naive CD4+ T cells from blood. These receptor sequences come from a woman between 18 and 30 years old with type 1 diabetes.

V usage is TRBV27 and J usage is TRBJ2-7; the D is unclear. V was trimmed by 0 bases and J by 2 bases, leaving 11 bases between them. The CDR3 is made up of 15 amino acids. Germline V gives CDR1 MNHEY, CDR2 SMNVEV (reference sequence). CDR3 residues: CASSLSGRPTYEQYF. The DNA of the CDR3 is TGTGCCAGCAGTTTATCGGGCAGGCCGACCTACGAGCAGTACTTC.

This clone turned up a few times. The V and J genes are TRBV9 and TRBJ1-5; possibly TRBD1 for D (5 bases). The V and J ends lost 4 bases and 1 base respectively, with 36 bases between them. This CDR3 contains 23 residues. Germline lookup yields CDR1 SGDLS and CDR2 YYNGEE. The CDR3 DNA reads as TGTGCCAGCAGCCTAGAGGGGCAGGGAACCCCGGGCCGCTGTTCCTTCAGCAATCAGCCCCAGCATTTT. This encodes CASSLEGQGTPGRCSFSNQPQHF.

The chain recombines TRBV18 with TRBJ2-7; 9 nucleotides agree with TRBD1. This CDR3 has 14 amino acids. Germline trimming cut 5 bases from V and 6 bases from J; bases unmatched to any gene: 8. Looked up from germline, CDR1 is KGHSH and CDR2 is LQKENI. The chain's CDR3 is CASSSGQGGSEQYF. The CDR3 DNA reads as TGTGCCAGCTCATCGGGACAGGGTGGAAGCGAGCAGTACTTC. The variable domain in full, completed from reference TRBV18 and TRBJ2-7, reads NAGVMQNPRHLVRRRGQEARLRCSPMKGHSHVYWYRQLPEEGLKFMVYLQKENIIDESGMPKERFSAEFPKEGPSILRIQQVVRGDSAAYFCASSSGQGGSEQYFGPGTRLTVT.

The chain combines TRBV18 with TRBJ1-1; TRBD1 matches 8 bases. The germline gives CDR1 KGHSH, CDR2 LQKENI. The trim removed 6 bases at V and 3 bases at J, leaving 15 bases unmatched. This CDR3 spans 17 amino acids. The CDR3 DNA sequence: TGTGCCAGCTCGCAGATAATGGACAGGGTTGGGGACACTGAAGCTTTCTTT. This gives the protein CASSQIMDRVGDTEAFF.

This chain joins TRBV9 and TRBJ2-2; 7 nucleotides align to TRBD2. V trimming: 3 bases; J trimming: 3 bases; junction bases outside the gene matches: 14. Germline V lookup: CDR1 SGDLS, CDR2 YYNGEE. This CDR3 has 18 amino acids. CDR3 nucleotide sequence: TGTGCCAGCAGCGATCGGGGGGTGAGGCAAAGGGACACCGGGGAGCTGTTTTTT. Protein sequence: CASSDRGVRQRDTGELFF.

V gene TRBV18 combines with J gene TRBJ2-1; TRBD1 might be the D (5 bases). Trimming removed 2 bases from V and 4 bases from J, with 6 bases in between. The CDR3 is 13 amino acids. Germline V gene sequence: CDR1 KGHSH, CDR2 LQKENI. The CDR3 nucleotides are TGTGCCAGCTCACCAAACAGGTACAATGAGCAGTTCTTC. Amino acids: CASSPNRYNEQFF.

This clone was counted a few times. The chain is built from TRBV12-5 and TRBJ2-1; the match to TRBD1 covers 9 bases. Germline loops: CDR1 LGHNT, CDR2 FRNRAP. J was trimmed by 6 bases and V by 4 bases; bases with no gene match: 7. This CDR3 comprises 15 residues. The CDR3 loop is CASGSPQGAPNEQFF. In DNA form, the CDR3 reads TGTGCTAGTGGTTCCCCACAGGGGGCCCCCAATGAGCAGTTCTTC.

This clone was seen more than once but under ten times. The chain joins TRBV6-6 to TRBJ1-2; 8 bases map to TRBD1. J lost 7 bases, V lost 5 bases, and 6 bases had no gene match. Germline values: CDR1 MNHNY, CDR2 SVGAGI (reference sequence). This CDR3 comprises 13 residues. CDR3 nucleotides: TGTGCCAGCAGTGACAGGGGAGTGGGTGGCTACACCTTC. It specifies CASSDRGVGGYTF.

This chain uses TRBV5-6 with TRBJ2-1; D perhaps matches TRBD2 (5 bases). Germline V gives CDR1 SGHDT, CDR2 YYEEEE. This CDR3 contains 15 residues. V lost 1 base and J 9 bases, leaving 17 bases between the germline ends. The CDR3 loop is CASSLRRTLAGEQFF. DNA for the CDR3: TGTGCCAGCAGCTTGCGACGGACCCTAGCCGGTGAGCAGTTCTTC.

This sequence joins TRBV6-5 and TRBJ1-5, with TRBD1 matching over 7 bases. J gave up 7 bases and V 4 bases, and 7 bases lay outside the gene matches. Germline V gene data show CDR1 as MNHEY and CDR2 as SVGAGI. CDR3 size: 14 residues. The DNA for the CDR3 is TGTGCCAGCAGTTCCATGACAGGGAGCCAGCCCCAGCATTTT. As protein: CASSSMTGSQPQHF.